The 25 T cell receptor beta chains reported below all come from one sample, sequenced in a study of CD8 T cells in ankylosing spondylitis. TCRdb ran MiXCR on the 5' RACE reads and lists one entry per CDR3 protein. The sample lists a few hundred thousand distinct CDR3 sequences; 17% were seen once. General observations from the study: In ankylosing spondylitis blood, a motif of seven or eight highly homologous TCR beta variants appeared characteristic.

Their target antigens are unknown. Source material: blood, either unsorted or a sorted T cell fraction (not recorded which). These TCRs come from a male donor with ankylosing spondylitis.

This clonotype occurred many times. This rearrangement joins TRBV12-3 or TRBV12-4 to TRBJ1-1; no clear D gene. CDR3 length: 11 residues. The V and J ends lost 4 bases and 9 bases respectively, with 9 bases between them. Here the CDR3 reads CASSSTTQAFF. In DNA form, the CDR3 reads TGTGCCAGCAGTTCAACCACCCAAGCTTTCTTT.

This clonotype was detected ten times or more. The J gene is TRBJ1-1, the V gene TRBV5-1; 7 nucleotides match TRBD1. J gave up 2 bases and V 2 bases, and 6 bases lay outside the gene matches. CDR1 is SGHRS and CDR2 is YFSETQ in the germline V gene. This CDR3 region has 15 residues. This chain's CDR3 is CASSFLGTANTEAFF. Written as DNA, the CDR3 is TGCGCCAGCAGCTTCCTTGGGACAGCAAACACTGAAGCTTTCTTT. Variable domain in full (rest from reference TRBV5-1 and TRBJ1-1): KAGVTQTPRYLIKTRGQQVTLSCSPISGHRSVSWYQQTPGQGLQFLFEYFSETQRNKGNFPGRFSGRQFSNSRSEMNVSTLELGDSALYLCASSFLGTANTEAFFGQGTRLTVV.

The J gene is TRBJ1-6, the V gene TRBV7-2, with D possibly matching TRBD1 (5 bases). The CDR3 has 12 amino acids. The germline CDR1 and CDR2 sequences are SGHTA and FQGNSA. The V and J ends lost 2 bases and 9 bases respectively, with 5 bases between them. The CDR3 DNA sequence: TGTGCCAGCAGCTTACAGGGTTCACCCCTCCACTTT. It is translated as CASSLQGSPLHF.

This clonotype was counted between two and nine times. V usage is TRBV7-9 and J usage is TRBJ1-1; D remains ambiguous. Trimming removed 7 bases from V and 1 base from J, with 4 bases in between. Germline values: CDR1 SEHNR, CDR2 FQNEAQ (reference sequence). The CDR3 is 11 residues long. The CDR3 coding sequence is TGTGCCAGCACCCAGAACACTGAAGCTTTCTTT. It translates to CASTQNTEAFF.

The chain combines TRBV10-2 with TRBJ2-3; D assignment may be TRBD1 or TRBD2 (5 bases each). CDR3 length equals 14 residues. Germline V CDR1 and CDR2: WSHSY, SAAADI. Trimming removed 8 bases from V and 0 bases from J, with 12 bases in between. The DNA of the CDR3 is TGCGCCAGCCGGGACGCTGCCAGCACAGATACGCAGTATTTT. Translated, it gives CASRDAASTDTQYF.

The chain recombines TRBV28 with TRBJ2-7; no clear D. Germline-derived CDR1 and CDR2 are MDHEN and SYDVKM. Trimming removed 3 bases from V and 3 bases from J, with 9 bases in between. This CDR3 has 13 residues. The DNA of the CDR3 is TGTGCCAGCAGTTTCTTAGGTAACTACGAGCAGTACTTC. Translating gives CASSFLGNYEQYF.

V gene TRBV5-5 combines with J gene TRBJ2-4; 15 bases agree with TRBD2. V was pared by 4 bases and J by 2 bases, with 4 bases of the junction left unmatched. Per the germline V gene, CDR1 is SGHKS and CDR2 is YYEKEE (reference sequence). This CDR3 contains 17 residues. CDR3 protein: CASSLGLAGGSKNIQYF. CDR3 sequence (DNA): TGTGCCAGCAGCCTCGGACTAGCGGGGGGGTCCAAAAACATTCAGTACTTC.

The genes are TRBV2 and TRBJ1-5; D is undetermined. This CDR3 has 14 amino acids. Germline CDR1 reads SNHLY; CDR2 reads FYNNEI. Trimming cost V 4 bases and J 2 bases, with 9 bases left between them. The CDR3 region has the DNA TGTGCCAGCAGTGTGAGTACACGCAATCAGCCCCAGCATTTT. Translating it yields CASSVSTRNQPQHF.

This clonotype was picked up a small number of times. The chain recombines TRBV19 with TRBJ2-7; TRBD1 matches at 8 bases. Germline V gene lookup returns CDR1 LNHDA and CDR2 SQIVND (reference sequence). With 3 bases clipped from V and 2 bases from J, the junction kept 3 bases outside the gene matches. The CDR3 is 14 amino acids. The CDR3 protein is CASSIDRGPYEQYF. The CDR3 nucleotides read TGTGCCAGTAGTATCGACAGGGGACCCTACGAGCAGTACTTC.

The chain combines TRBV28 with TRBJ2-7; a possible D gene is TRBD2 (7 bases). CDR3 length: 14 amino acids. The germline V gene encodes CDR1 MDHEN and CDR2 SYDVKM. Trimming stripped 7 bases from V and 2 bases from J, with 15 bases between. CDR3 residues: CASNSGGFPYEQYF. CDR3 coding DNA: TGTGCCAGCAATTCGGGGGGCTTCCCCTACGAGCAGTACTTC.

This clonotype was picked up many times. The chain uses TRBV2 and TRBJ1-3; 7 nucleotides agree with TRBD1. The CDR3 has 19 amino acids. Germline CDR1 is SNHLY and CDR2 is FYNNEI. V was clipped by 4 bases and J by 3 bases; unmatched bases: 18. The CDR3 sequence: CASSAQGQLESPGGNTIYF. CDR3 coding DNA: TGTGCCAGCAGTGCCCAGGGACAGCTAGAGAGCCCGGGTGGAAACACCATATATTTT.

This clonotype was picked up a small number of times. The chain recombines TRBV28 with TRBJ1-5; D gene ambiguous. Germline V gene data show CDR1 as MDHEN and CDR2 as SYDVKM. CDR3 length: 19 residues. V was shortened by 7 bases and J by 2 bases, with 27 bases between the two germline ends. In DNA form, the CDR3 reads TGTGCCAGCAACATCCTCCCCGGACGGACCGAACGGGGCAATCAGCCCCAGCATTTT. Its protein is CASNILPGRTERGNQPQHF.

This clonotype turned up a few times. The V and J genes are TRBV6-5 and TRBJ2-2; D uncertain. The V gene's germline CDR1 is MNHEY and CDR2 SVGAGI. V lost 0 bases and J 4 bases, leaving 12 bases between the germline ends. The CDR3 runs 16 residues. The CDR3 region is CASSYSTLAVTGELFF. The DNA for the CDR3 is TGTGCCAGCAGTTACTCGACACTGGCAGTCACCGGGGAGCTGTTTTTT.

This clonotype was observed a few times. The chain recombines TRBV20-1 with TRBJ2-3, with D maybe TRBD2 (6 bases). This CDR3 has 15 amino acids. The V end lost 6 bases, the J end lost 0 bases, and 16 bases lay between the germline ends. Germline-derived CDR1 and CDR2 are DFQATT and SNEGSKA (reference sequence). CDR3: CSAKAGFSSTDTQYF. The CDR3 DNA reads as TGCAGTGCAAAAGCGGGTTTTTCTAGCACAGATACGCAGTATTTT.

This clonotype was seen a few times. The chain joins TRBV7-6 to TRBJ2-2; D not certain. V shed 1 base and J shed 6 bases, with 12 bases lying between them. There are 15 residues in the CDR3. Germline-derived CDR1 and CDR2 are SGHVS and FNYEAQ. DNA for the CDR3: TGTGCCAGCAGCTTAGTTACGTCCCCGCCCGGGGAGCTGTTTTTT. This codes for CASSLVTSPPGELFF.

J is TRBJ2-5 and V is TRBV5-6; D is unclear. V lost 4 bases to trimming and J lost 5 bases, with 9 bases between them. The V gene's germline CDR1 is SGHDT and CDR2 YYEEEE. The CDR3 is 12 amino acids. CDR3 in amino acids: CASSGRGETQYF. The CDR3 DNA follows: TGTGCCAGCAGCGGCCGTGGGGAGACCCAGTACTTC. Using reference TRBV5-6 and TRBJ2-5 for the parts outside the CDR3, the full variable domain is DAGVTQSPTHLIKTRGQQVTLRCSPKSGHDTVSWYQQALGQGPQFIFQYYEEEERQRGNFPDRFSGHQFPNYSSELNVNALLLGDSALYLCASSGRGETQYFGPGTRLLVL.

The rearrangement links TRBV11-3 to TRBJ2-5; D is perhaps TRBD2 (5 bases). Germline CDR1 reads SGHNT; CDR2 reads YENEEA. Trimming stripped 7 bases from V and 4 bases from J, with 16 bases between. This CDR3 is 14 amino acids long. The CDR3: CASTPSSWPETQYF. The CDR3 nucleotides read TGTGCCAGCACCCCTAGCAGTTGGCCAGAGACCCAGTACTTC.

CDR3 in amino acids: CASSKEQGGVNEQFF. Here the CDR3 DNA reads TGTGCCAGCAGCAAAGAACAGGGAGGGGTCAATGAGCAGTTCTTC. V usage is TRBV11-3 and J usage is TRBJ2-1; D may be TRBD2 (7 bases). The V end lost 5 bases, the J end lost 6 bases, and 17 bases lay between the germline ends. Germline V gene sequence: CDR1 SGHNT, CDR2 YENEEA. This CDR3 is 15 amino acids long.

The CDR3 coding sequence is TGTGCCACCAGTGACCCCGACAGGTACGAGCAGTACTTC. Its translation: CATSDPDRYEQYF. The V and J genes are TRBV24-1 and TRBJ2-7; weak D call: TRBD1 (6 bases). Germline V gene data show CDR1 as KGHDR and CDR2 as SFDVKD. This CDR3 region has 13 residues. The V end lost 4 bases, the J end lost 4 bases, and 10 bases lay between the germline ends.

CDR3 amino acids: CASSSELAGHLRTGELFF. Written as DNA, the CDR3 is TGTGCCAGCAGCTCCGAACTAGCGGGCCACCTGAGAACCGGGGAGCTGTTTTTT. V usage is TRBV4-2 and J usage is TRBJ2-2; TRBD2 aligns across 9 bases. This CDR3 contains 18 residues. The J segment lost 5 bases and the V segment lost 5 bases, leaving 15 bases of the junction unmatched. CDR1 and CDR2 from the germline V gene are LGHNA and YNFKEQ.

This clonotype was seen many times. The V and J genes are TRBV12-3 or TRBV12-4 and TRBJ1-2; 9 bases align to TRBD1. This CDR3 comprises 12 residues. The V segment lost 10 bases and the J segment 8 bases; nucleotides outside the gene matches: 8. The CDR3 DNA is TGTGCCACCGACACAGGGGGCGGAGGCTACACCTTC. Protein product: CATDTGGGGYTF.

The V gene is TRBV20-1, the J gene TRBJ2-7; 10 bases map to TRBD2. Germline CDR1 reads DFQATT; CDR2 reads SNEGSKA (reference sequence). Trimming took 7 bases from V and 2 from J; bases not matched to a gene: 8. The CDR3 totals 14 residues. CDR3: CSVLAGSLAYEQYF. CDR3 coding DNA: TGCAGTGTACTAGCGGGGTCTTTAGCCTACGAGCAGTACTTC.

V usage is TRBV7-2 and J usage is TRBJ1-4; TRBD1 aligns across 7 bases. CDR1 is SGHTA and CDR2 is FQGNSA in the germline V gene. The V segment lost 3 bases and the J segment 8 bases; nucleotides outside the gene matches: 9. The CDR3 has 15 amino acids. Here the CDR3 reads CASSFDRAGGEKLFF. The CDR3 DNA reads as TGTGCCAGCAGCTTCGACAGGGCCGGGGGAGAAAAACTGTTTTTT. The full variable domain, with the rest looked up from reference TRBV7-2 and TRBJ1-4, is GAGVSQSPSNKVTEKGKDVELRCDPISGHTALYWYRQSLGQGLEFLIYFQGNSAPDKSGLPSDRFSAERTGGSVSTLTIQRTQQEDSAVYLCASSFDRAGGEKLFFGSGTQLSVL.

The genes are TRBV5-1 and TRBJ1-3; no reliable D call. The CDR3 length is 14 residues. Germline V gene data show CDR1 as SGHRS and CDR2 as YFSETQ. Trimming stripped 0 bases from V and 4 bases from J, with 8 bases between. The CDR3 nucleotides are TGCGCCAGCAGCTTGGATGGGCAGGGAAACACCATATATTTT. Protein product: CASSLDGQGNTIYF.

This clonotype was observed a handful of times. The chain has TRBV5-6 and TRBJ1-2; a possible D gene is TRBD1 (6 bases). In germline, CDR1 is SGHDT, CDR2 YYEEEE. Trimming left V 4 bases short and J 4 bases short, with 20 bases between. CDR3 length: 16 residues. The CDR3 spells CASSLDRLLSGYGYTF. The CDR3 DNA reads TGTGCCAGCAGCCTGGACAGACTCCTTTCCGGCTATGGCTACACCTTC.